This paragraph reports one TCR beta chain. Its target antigen remains unknown. Qualities for individual bases were not recorded, and no much larger clone is one base off. This entry belongs to a study of blood T cell repertoires in COVID-19 (dated by TCRdb to 2020 to 2022). As for the study more broadly: Collaborator samples came from the United States, Italy and Spain and covered acute and convalescent phases of COVID-19. The material from the prospective study consisted of cDNA or gDNA derived from T cells, B-cell-depleted T cells, or PBMCs. Deeply sampled blood TCRbeta repertoires from subjects exposed to, actively infected with, or recovered from COVID-19 were included in the dataset. The repertoires were released in a freely available public database intended as a resource for research on the immune response to SARS-CoV-2. The samples were drawn from two sources: the first 160 participants of the ongoing ImmuneRACE study, and 950 to 1,500 subjects contributed by 6 global collaborators. Sample metadata almost always included a de-identified subject ID, COVID-19 status, age in years and sex. Where available, HLA class I and class II types were taken from metadata supplied by the sample provider and were not determined by assay-based typing. Study-wide findings and limitations: The amount of clinical and demographic metadata varied by source and participant and was provided uncurated.

The germline ends are 10 bases apart after V is trimmed by 1 base and J by 13 bases. The CDR3 starts with the cysteine, ends with the phenylalanine, and has 10 residues. Just the 30-base CDR3 DNA is kept, in frame starting at base 1. The germline V gene (reference sequence) gives CDR1 as GTSNPN and CDR2 as SVGIG. One collaborating source in Seattle enrolled patients while the patients were actively infected and followed the patients over time throughout the course of disease. Collaborating institutions collected whole blood in K2EDTA tubes following their own protocols. For TCRbeta analysis, collaborator samples were shipped as frozen whole blood, as isolated PBMCs, or as DNA extracted from either sample type. The immunoSEQ Assay, a bias-controlled multiplex PCR, was used to amplify TCRbeta CDR3 regions from genomic DNA. In the authors' own workflow: Within the assay, amplification of reference gene primers was used to estimate how many nucleated cells each sample contained. Sequence reads were collapsed and filtered to measure the absolute abundance of every unique TCRbeta CDR3 rearrangement. For each sample, productive Simpson clonality was calculated by taking the square root of Simpson's diversity index across productive rearrangements. Drawn from immuneACCESS, this table holds only the in-frame rearrangements with V and J called that TCRdb kept. Clones are partly lost; checked studies trace under half to an unresolved V gene and leave the rest unexplained. V and J calls and clone size come straight from that table; D and trimming were deduced from the DNA. The sample table records under 200,000 clones; 70% to 90% of these occur just once. The biggest ten clones account for less than 3% of the sample.

The sequence is built from TRBV30 and TRBJ2-5, with no reliable assignment of the D segment. This sequence was found in a woman older than 75 with COVID-19, enrolled during active disease. Sequenced sample: peripheral blood. The CDR3 protein is CAWSAAEWYF. At the DNA level, the sequence is TGTGCCTGGAGTGCCGCGGAGTGGTACTTC.